Listed below are T cell receptor beta chains from one sample, sequenced in a study of blood T cell repertoires in COVID-19. Profiling relied on immunoSEQ multiplex PCR, and the TCRdb table lists in-frame clones only, not all of them. The sample lists 90,000 to 100,000 clones, more than 65% occurring once. Sequenced sample: peripheral blood. The receptors come from a man aged 60 to 69 with acute or convalescent COVID-19. The CDR3 runs from the conserved cysteine through the conserved F or W. Fields, in order: CDR3 length, J gene, clone size, D gene, V gene, CDR3 DNA, CDR3 protein. A D gene is named only where the DNA matches it firmly. Size tells how often a clone was seen (once, few, many) or the class of an expanded clone, and some rows leave it out.

CDR3 length: 15
J gene: TRBJ2-5
clone size: .
D gene: TRBD2
V gene: TRBV7-6
CDR3 DNA: TGTGCCAGCAGCTCGGGACTAGCGTTATTGGAGACCCAGTACTTC
CDR3 protein: CASSSGLALLETQYF

CDR3 length: 15
J gene: TRBJ1-4
clone size: .
D gene: TRBD1
V gene: TRBV6-5
CDR3 DNA: TGTGCCAGCAGTTACTCAGACAGGGCTAATGAAAAACTGTTTTTT
CDR3 protein: CASSYSDRANEKLFF

CDR3 length: 16
J gene: TRBJ1-4
clone size: .
D gene: .
V gene: TRBV7-6
CDR3 DNA: TGTGCCAGCAGCTCTCGACTAGGGCCGACTAATGAAAAACTGTTTTTT
CDR3 protein: CASSSRLGPTNEKLFF

CDR3 length: 16
J gene: TRBJ1-6
clone size: .
D gene: .
V gene: TRBV9
CDR3 DNA: TGTGCCAGCAGCGCCGATGGGGGGGCCTATAATTCACCCCTCCACTTT
CDR3 protein: CASSADGGAYNSPLHF

CDR3 length: 16
J gene: TRBJ1-1
clone size: .
D gene: TRBD1
V gene: TRBV28
CDR3 DNA: TGTGCCAGCAGGGCCCTGGGACAGACAGAGGGGACTGAAGCTTTCTTT
CDR3 protein: CASRALGQTEGTEAFF

CDR3 length: 15
J gene: TRBJ2-5
clone size: .
D gene: TRBD2
V gene: TRBV2
CDR3 DNA: TGTGCCAGCAGTTTAGCGGGGGGGCCTCGGGAGACCCAGTACTTC
CDR3 protein: CASSLAGGPRETQYF

CDR3 length: 12
J gene: TRBJ2-1
clone size: .
D gene: .
V gene: TRBV28
CDR3 DNA: TGTGCCTCTTACGGTCGCTACAATGAGCAGTTCTTC
CDR3 protein: CASYGRYNEQFF

CDR3 length: 14
J gene: TRBJ1-5
clone size: .
D gene: .
V gene: TRBV24-1
CDR3 DNA: TGTGCCACCGCGGCAGCGTATAGCAATCAGCCCCAGCATTTT
CDR3 protein: CATAAAYSNQPQHF

CDR3 length: 15
J gene: TRBJ1-6
clone size: .
D gene: .
V gene: TRBV27
CDR3 DNA: TGTGCCAGCAGTTGGACCTCTCGGGGGGATTCACCCCTCCACTTT
CDR3 protein: CASSWTSRGDSPLHF

CDR3 length: 15
J gene: TRBJ2-1
clone size: few
D gene: TRBD2
V gene: TRBV5-1
CDR3 DNA: TGCGCCAGCAGCTTGGGACTAGCGGGGCCTCGTGAGCAGTTCTTC
CDR3 protein: CASSLGLAGPREQFF

CDR3 length: 15
J gene: TRBJ1-6
clone size: .
D gene: TRBD1
V gene: TRBV7-8
CDR3 DNA: TGTGCCAGCAGCCAGGGACAGGGGGCTGTTTCACCCCTCCACTTT
CDR3 protein: CASSQGQGAVSPLHF

CDR3 length: 17
J gene: TRBJ2-1
clone size: once
D gene: .
V gene: TRBV7-9
CDR3 DNA: TGTGCCAGCAGCTTAGACAGGGTAGCCTCCGGTTTGGATGAGCAGTTCTTC
CDR3 protein: CASSLDRVASGLDEQFF

CDR3 length: 13
J gene: TRBJ1-2
clone size: .
D gene: .
V gene: TRBV9
CDR3 DNA: TGTGCCAGCAGCGTAGGCGGAGCCTATGGCTACACCTTC
CDR3 protein: CASSVGGAYGYTF

CDR3 length: 13
J gene: TRBJ1-1
clone size: .
D gene: .
V gene: TRBV19
CDR3 DNA: TGTGCCAGTAGTGACCAAAGGGTTCGCGGGGCTTTCTTT
CDR3 protein: CASSDQRVRGAFF

CDR3 length: 13
J gene: TRBJ2-5
clone size: .
D gene: .
V gene: TRBV7-2
CDR3 DNA: TGTGCCAGCAGCTTAGCTCGGGAAGAGACCCAGTACTTC
CDR3 protein: CASSLAREETQYF

CDR3 length: 16
J gene: TRBJ2-5
clone size: .
D gene: TRBD1
V gene: TRBV24-1
CDR3 DNA: TGTGCCACCAGTGACTCGGGACAGGGAAGATGGGAGACCCAGTACTTC
CDR3 protein: CATSDSGQGRWETQYF

CDR3 length: 19
J gene: TRBJ2-1
clone size: .
D gene: TRBD1
V gene: TRBV6-6
CDR3 DNA: TGTGCCAGCAGTCCGGCCGGGACAGCCTTAATCTGGACCTACAATGAGCAGTTCTTC
CDR3 protein: CASSPAGTALIWTYNEQFF

CDR3 length: 17
J gene: TRBJ2-3
clone size: .
D gene: TRBD2
V gene: TRBV7-8
CDR3 DNA: TGTGCCAGCAGCTTAAGTTGGCGGGGGGGCCGCACAGATACGCAGTATTTT
CDR3 protein: CASSLSWRGGRTDTQYF

CDR3 length: 14
J gene: TRBJ2-3
clone size: .
D gene: .
V gene: TRBV10-3
CDR3 DNA: TGTGCCATCTCTGGGGGTGGGGGGACAGATACGCAGTATTTT
CDR3 protein: CAISGGGGTDTQYF

CDR3 length: 15
J gene: TRBJ2-7
clone size: .
D gene: .
V gene: TRBV4-1
CDR3 DNA: TGCGCCAGCAGCCAAGGTGCGACAGCATCCTACGAGCAGTACTTC
CDR3 protein: CASSQGATASYEQYF

CDR3 length: 16
J gene: TRBJ2-7
clone size: .
D gene: .
V gene: TRBV5-6
CDR3 DNA: TGTGCCAGCAGCCGTTCGTTGGAGGGGGCGCTTCACGAGCAGTACTTC
CDR3 protein: CASSRSLEGALHEQYF

CDR3 length: 16
J gene: TRBJ2-3
clone size: .
D gene: TRBD2
V gene: TRBV5-1
CDR3 DNA: TGCGCCAGCAGCCCGCGGGGGGCCGGGGGCACAGATACGCAGTATTTT
CDR3 protein: CASSPRGAGGTDTQYF

CDR3 length: 17
J gene: TRBJ2-5
clone size: .
D gene: .
V gene: TRBV5-6
CDR3 DNA: TGTGCCAGCAGCCCCGGATTTGGGGGCCACTTAGGGGAGACCCAGTACTTC
CDR3 protein: CASSPGFGGHLGETQYF

CDR3 length: 13
J gene: TRBJ1-4
clone size: .
D gene: .
V gene: TRBV3-1/TRBV3-2
CDR3 DNA: TGTGCCAGTGGCCGTGCAACTAATGAAAAACTGTTTTTT
CDR3 protein: CASGRATNEKLFF

CDR3 length: 14
J gene: TRBJ1-1
clone size: .
D gene: TRBD1
V gene: TRBV2
CDR3 DNA: TGTGCCAGCAGTGAAAATCCTGGACAGGGTGAAGCTTTCTTT
CDR3 protein: CASSENPGQGEAFF

CDR3 length: 13
J gene: TRBJ1-1
clone size: .
D gene: TRBD1
V gene: TRBV18
CDR3 DNA: TGTGCCAGCTCCGGGACAGGGGGGACTGAAGCTTTCTTT
CDR3 protein: CASSGTGGTEAFF

CDR3 length: 14
J gene: TRBJ1-5
clone size: .
D gene: .
V gene: TRBV4-3
CDR3 DNA: TGCGCCAGCAGCCAGAGACAGGGCAATCAGCCCCAGCATTTT
CDR3 protein: CASSQRQGNQPQHF

CDR3 length: 15
J gene: TRBJ1-5
clone size: .
D gene: .
V gene: TRBV11-2
CDR3 DNA: TGTGCCAGCAGCGTCGGGGGCGGGGGTTATCAGCCCCAGCATTTT
CDR3 protein: CASSVGGGGYQPQHF

CDR3 length: 15
J gene: TRBJ1-1
clone size: .
D gene: TRBD1
V gene: TRBV18
CDR3 DNA: TGTGCCAGCTCACAAAAGGACAGGGGACTTTACCGGGCTTTCTTT
CDR3 protein: CASSQKDRGLYRAFF

CDR3 length: 17
J gene: TRBJ1-2
clone size: .
D gene: TRBD1
V gene: TRBV7-8
CDR3 DNA: TGTGCCAGCAGCTGGGAGGACAGGGGGCGGTTTAACTATGGCTACACCTTC
CDR3 protein: CASSWEDRGRFNYGYTF

CDR3 length: 15
J gene: TRBJ1-2
clone size: once
D gene: .
V gene: TRBV6-1
CDR3 DNA: TGTGCCAGCAGTGACCCCCGACAGTTTCTCTATGGCTACACCTTC
CDR3 protein: CASSDPRQFLYGYTF

CDR3 length: 15
J gene: TRBJ1-6
clone size: once
D gene: .
V gene: TRBV6-6
CDR3 DNA: TGTGCCAGCAGGCAAACAGGAGCTGGTAATTCACCCCTCCACTTT
CDR3 protein: CASRQTGAGNSPLHF

CDR3 length: 15
J gene: TRBJ1-6
clone size: .
D gene: TRBD1
V gene: TRBV27
CDR3 DNA: TGTGCCAGCAGTTTATGGGACAGGGGGGGCTCACCCCTCCACTTT
CDR3 protein: CASSLWDRGGSPLHF

CDR3 length: 17
J gene: TRBJ1-2
clone size: .
D gene: TRBD1
V gene: TRBV28
CDR3 DNA: TGTGCCAGCAGTTTAAGGTTCGACAGGGGGCGGGACTATGGCTACACCTTC
CDR3 protein: CASSLRFDRGRDYGYTF

CDR3 length: 18
J gene: TRBJ2-1
clone size: .
D gene: TRBD2
V gene: TRBV19
CDR3 DNA: TGTGCCAGTAGTATAGAACAACCGGGACTAGTTTTCTTCCCTGAGCAGTTCTTC
CDR3 protein: CASSIEQPGLVFFPEQFF

CDR3 length: 16
J gene: TRBJ2-5
clone size: .
D gene: .
V gene: TRBV3-1/TRBV3-2
CDR3 DNA: TGTGCCAGCAGCCTACCCTCTAGCGTTGTTGGAAAGACCCAGTACTTC
CDR3 protein: CASSLPSSVVGKTQYF

CDR3 length: 16
J gene: TRBJ2-1
clone size: .
D gene: .
V gene: TRBV5-6
CDR3 DNA: TGTGCCAGCAGCTTTTGGAATGGCGGTGGGTACAATGAGCAGTTCTTC
CDR3 protein: CASSFWNGGGYNEQFF

CDR3 length: 15
J gene: TRBJ2-2
clone size: once
D gene: .
V gene: TRBV7-2
CDR3 DNA: TGTGCCAGCAGCTACAGGGTTGACGGCACCGGGGAGCTGTTTTTT
CDR3 protein: CASSYRVDGTGELFF

CDR3 length: 14
J gene: TRBJ1-4
clone size: .
D gene: .
V gene: TRBV28
CDR3 DNA: TGTGCCAGCATGGTGGATTGGGGCGAGGAAAAACTGTTTTTT
CDR3 protein: CASMVDWGEEKLFF

CDR3 length: 14
J gene: TRBJ1-5
clone size: once
D gene: TRBD1
V gene: TRBV3-1/TRBV3-2
CDR3 DNA: TGTGCCAGCAGCCAAGGACAGGGCGGCCAGCCCCAGCATTTT
CDR3 protein: CASSQGQGGQPQHF